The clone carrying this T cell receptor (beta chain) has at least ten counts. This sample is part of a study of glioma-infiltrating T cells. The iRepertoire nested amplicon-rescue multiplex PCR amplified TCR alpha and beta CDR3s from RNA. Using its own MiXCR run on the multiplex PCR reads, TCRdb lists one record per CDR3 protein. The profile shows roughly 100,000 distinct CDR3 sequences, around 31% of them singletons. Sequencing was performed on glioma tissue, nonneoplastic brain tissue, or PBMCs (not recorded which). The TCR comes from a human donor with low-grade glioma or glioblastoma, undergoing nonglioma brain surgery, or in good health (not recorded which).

Here the CDR3 DNA reads TGCAGTGCTAGAGATCGGGCGGGGGGCGGGTACGAGCAGTACTTC. It yields the protein CSARDRAGGGYEQYF. The rearrangement uses TRBV20-1 and TRBJ2-7; the match to TRBD2 covers 8 bases. Germline values: CDR1 DFQATT, CDR2 SNEGSKA (reference sequence). This CDR3 contains 15 residues. J gave up 4 bases and V 0 bases, and 8 bases lay outside the gene matches.